The 20 T cell receptor beta chains reported below all come from one sample, sequenced in a study of identical twins. TCRdb redid the calling of the 5' RACE reads with MiXCR, one entry per CDR3 protein. The repertoire consists of about 200,000 distinct CDR3 sequences, with over 5% occurring once and the leading ten covering more than 14%. The same data also contributed to another study, on T cells expressing NK-cell markers.

The sequencing input was CD8+ T cells sorted from blood. These receptors came from a woman between 18 and 30 years old in good health.

The sample holds many counts of this clonotype. The chain is built from TRBV12-3 or TRBV12-4 and TRBJ1-4; TRBD1 agrees at 9 bases. The CDR3 is 14 residues long. The V gene end was trimmed by 5 bases and the J gene end by 8 bases; junction bases not matched to a gene: 6. CDR3: CASSTGGAWEKLFF. In DNA form, the CDR3 reads TGTGCCAGCAGTACAGGGGGCGCTTGGGAAAAACTGTTTTTT.

V usage is TRBV5-6 and J usage is TRBJ2-3; the D gene is possibly TRBD2 (5 bases). Trimming left V 4 bases short and J 2 bases short, with 14 bases between. CDR1 is SGHDT, CDR2 YYEEEE, per germline. This CDR3 contains 15 residues. CDR3 bases: TGTGCCAGCAGCGAGTTTCGAGGGCCCACAGATACGCAGTATTTT. It specifies CASSEFRGPTDTQYF. Together with reference TRBV5-6 and TRBJ2-3, the CDR3 gives the full variable domain: DAGVTQSPTHLIKTRGQQVTLRCSPKSGHDTVSWYQQALGQGPQFIFQYYEEEERQRGNFPDRFSGHQFPNYSSELNVNALLLGDSALYLCASSEFRGPTDTQYFGPGTRLTVL.

The J gene is TRBJ2-2, the V gene TRBV9, with D possibly being TRBD1 or TRBD2 (5 bases each). The CDR3 spans 15 residues. V lost 3 bases and J 8 bases, leaving 17 bases between the germline ends. Germline CDR1 SGDLS, CDR2 YYNGEE. The CDR3 DNA reads TGTGCCAGCAGCGAGGGACCCATCCAGCCAGGGGAGCTGTTTTTT. This encodes CASSEGPIQPGELFF.

This clonotype showed up many times. The chain joins TRBV3-1 to TRBJ2-1; D may be TRBD2 (6 bases). Trimming cost V 1 base and J 9 bases, with 10 bases left between them. Germline V gives CDR1 LGHDT, CDR2 YNNKEL (reference sequence). This CDR3 comprises 13 residues. Here the CDR3 DNA reads TGTGCCAGCAGCCAAGCCGGCGGGGCTGAGCAGTTCTTC. It is translated as CASSQAGGAEQFF.

This clonotype came up many times. The V call is TRBV7-9, the J call TRBJ2-7; D is unresolved. Germline CDR1 and CDR2: SEHNR and FQNEAQ (reference sequence). The CDR3 contains 13 residues. V was clipped by 3 bases and J by 5 bases, with 11 bases between them. CDR3 in DNA: TGTGCCAGCAGCTTTGTATTTCGCGACGAGCAGTACTTC. It encodes CASSFVFRDEQYF.

This clonotype was counted a few times. The V and J genes are TRBV5-1 and TRBJ2-7, with 12 nucleotides matching TRBD1. CDR1 is SGHRS and CDR2 is YFSETQ in the germline V gene. V gave up 4 bases and J gave up 6 bases; unmatched junction bases: 8. CDR3 length: 15 amino acids. The CDR3 sequence is CASSPVGTGGLEQYF. CDR3 DNA: TGCGCCAGCAGCCCGGTGGGGACAGGGGGCCTCGAGCAGTACTTC. The full variable domain, its missing parts supplied by reference TRBV5-1 and TRBJ2-7, is KAGVTQTPRYLIKTRGQQVTLSCSPISGHRSVSWYQQTPGQGLQFLFEYFSETQRNKGNFPGRFSGRQFSNSRSEMNVSTLELGDSALYLCASSPVGTGGLEQYFGPGTRLTVT.

The table lists this clonotype with a few counts. One junction end does not reproduce the germline sequence, and a read error may be involved. This chain uses TRBV27 with TRBJ2-3; 8 nucleotides match TRBD2. The CDR3 extends over 15 amino acids. Germline assignment: CDR1 MNHEY and CDR2 SMNVEV (reference sequence). CDR3 region: CATSLVVAGTDTQYF. The CDR3 nucleotides are TGTGCCACCAGTCTCGTGGTAGCGGGGACAGATACGCAGTATTTT.

There are many counts of this clonotype. The V and J genes are TRBV7-3 and TRBJ1-1; D is possibly TRBD1 (5 bases). Trimming cost V 1 base and J 1 base, with 10 bases left between them. Germline lookup yields CDR1 SGHTA and CDR2 FQGTGA. This CDR3 has 15 residues. CDR3 residues: CASSLNQGGNTEAFF. CDR3 bases: TGTGCCAGCAGCTTAAATCAGGGAGGGAACACTGAAGCTTTCTTT.

The sample holds a few counts of this clonotype. The chain combines TRBV9 with TRBJ1-1; TRBD1 matches 8 bases. The length of the CDR3 is 15 residues. J was trimmed by 0 bases and V by 3 bases; bases with no gene match: 4. The germline CDR1 and CDR2 sequences are SGDLS and YYNGEE. The CDR3 loop reads CASSDGTGLNTEAFF. DNA of the CDR3: TGTGCCAGCAGCGATGGGACAGGCCTGAACACTGAAGCTTTCTTT.

The V and J genes are TRBV12-3 or TRBV12-4 and TRBJ2-5; D ambiguous. There are 13 residues in the CDR3. The germline V and J ends were trimmed by 7 bases and 5 bases, with 14 bases remaining between them. CDR3 sequence reads: CASTRETLETQYF. The CDR3 coding sequence is TGTGCCAGCACTCGCGAGACGCTGGAGACCCAGTACTTC.

In this sample, this clonotype turned up a few times. The chain is built from TRBV25-1 and TRBJ2-1; TRBD1 might be the D (6 bases). The CDR3 consists of 15 residues. The germline V gene encodes CDR1 MGHDK and CDR2 SYGVNS. Trimming shortened V by 4 bases and J by 5 bases, and 15 bases separated the two germline ends. DNA of the CDR3: TGTGCCAGCAGTGGCAGCCCGGGACAAAACAATGAGCAGTTCTTC. Translating gives CASSGSPGQNNEQFF.

This clonotype was seen a few times. The rearrangement uses TRBV10-3 and TRBJ2-3; no reliable D call. The CDR3 contains 11 residues. V lost 7 bases and J 2 bases, leaving 4 bases between the germline ends. Germline V CDR1 and CDR2: ENHRY, SYGVKD. The CDR3 sequence: CAITDTDTQYF. The CDR3 DNA sequence: TGTGCCATCACTGACACAGATACGCAGTATTTT.

The table lists this clonotype with many counts. The chain joins TRBV3-1 to TRBJ1-1, with a weak D call TRBD1 (6 bases). V was cut by 6 bases and J by 1 base, with 21 bases left in between. The CDR3 sequence is 17 residues long. Germline CDR1 LGHDT, CDR2 YNNKEL (reference sequence). The CDR3 sequence is CASRRERGAPGNTEAFF. In DNA, the CDR3 is TGTGCCAGCAGACGAGAACGGGGGGCGCCGGGGAACACTGAAGCTTTCTTT.

This clonotype was detected once. The V and J genes are TRBV7-9 and TRBJ2-6, with D possibly TRBD2 on 5 matching bases. The V gene's germline CDR1 is SEHNR and CDR2 FQNEAQ (reference sequence). The germline V and J ends were trimmed by 5 bases and 0 bases, with 11 bases remaining between them. The CDR3 consists of 16 residues. Written as DNA, the CDR3 is TGTGCCAGCAGCAGCGGACGGCCCTCTGGGGCCAACGTCCTGACTTTC. Its protein is CASSSGRPSGANVLTF.

This clonotype was seen more than once but under ten times. The chain joins TRBV6-2 or TRBV6-3 to TRBJ2-1; D is unresolved. The CDR3 contains 13 residues. CDR1 and CDR2 from the germline V gene are MNHEY and SVGEGT. V lost 5 bases to trimming and J lost 4 bases, with 9 bases between them. As DNA, the CDR3 is TGTGCCAGCAGTGATCCCCCTTACAATGAGCAGTTCTTC. Translating gives CASSDPPYNEQFF.

This clonotype has ten or more counts. V usage is TRBV12-3 or TRBV12-4 and J usage is TRBJ2-5; tentative D call: TRBD2 (6 bases). The V gene lost 5 bases and the J gene lost 5 bases, with 12 bases spanning the gap. This CDR3 has 13 residues. The CDR3 region is CASSREEGETQYF. In DNA, the CDR3 is TGTGCCAGCAGTAGAGAGGAGGGGGAGACCCAGTACTTC.

This clonotype has a count of ten or more. The rearrangement joins TRBV12-3 or TRBV12-4 to TRBJ1-2; TRBD1 matches 7 bases. The CDR3 runs 13 residues. V lost 2 bases to trimming and J lost 3 bases; unmatched junction nucleotides: 0. The CDR3: CASSLTGDYGYTF. The CDR3 nucleotides are TGTGCCAGCAGTTTAACAGGGGACTATGGCTACACCTTC.

This clonotype appeared many times. The genes are TRBV7-9 and TRBJ2-7; D is possibly TRBD2 (5 bases). V lost 4 bases and J lost 5, with 12 bases in between. The CDR3 sequence is 13 residues long. The germline V gene has CDR1 SEHNR and CDR2 FQNEAQ (reference sequence). CDR3 bases: TGTGCCAGCAGCTCGGTAGGGCGGGACGAGCAGTACTTC. It is translated as CASSSVGRDEQYF. Drawing the rest from reference TRBV7-9 and TRBJ2-7, the complete variable domain is DTGVSQNPRHKITKRGQNVTFRCDPISEHNRLYWYRQTLGQGPEFLTYFQNEAQLEKSRLLSDRFSAERPKGSFSTLEIQRTEQGDSAMYLCASSSVGRDEQYFGPGTRLTVT.

This clonotype came up a few times. V and J are TRBV9 and TRBJ1-2; D possibly corresponds to TRBD1 (5 bases). The CDR3 sequence is 15 residues long. The V end was cut by 6 bases, the J end by 2 bases, with 17 bases between. In germline, CDR1 is SGDLS, CDR2 YYNGEE. The CDR3 spells CASTLSRGLNYGYTF. Here the CDR3 DNA reads TGTGCCAGCACCTTGTCGAGGGGCCTCAACTATGGCTACACCTTC.

Ten or more counts support this clonotype. The chain carries TRBV20-1 and TRBJ2-3; D remains ambiguous. The V end lost 6 bases, the J end lost 1 base, and 23 bases lay between the germline ends. Germline CDR1 reads DFQATT; CDR2 reads SNEGSKA (reference sequence). This CDR3 has 17 residues. CDR3 sequence reads: CSAQSLETLVGTDTQYF. Here the CDR3 DNA reads TGCAGTGCCCAATCCCTAGAGACCTTGGTTGGCACAGATACGCAGTATTTT.